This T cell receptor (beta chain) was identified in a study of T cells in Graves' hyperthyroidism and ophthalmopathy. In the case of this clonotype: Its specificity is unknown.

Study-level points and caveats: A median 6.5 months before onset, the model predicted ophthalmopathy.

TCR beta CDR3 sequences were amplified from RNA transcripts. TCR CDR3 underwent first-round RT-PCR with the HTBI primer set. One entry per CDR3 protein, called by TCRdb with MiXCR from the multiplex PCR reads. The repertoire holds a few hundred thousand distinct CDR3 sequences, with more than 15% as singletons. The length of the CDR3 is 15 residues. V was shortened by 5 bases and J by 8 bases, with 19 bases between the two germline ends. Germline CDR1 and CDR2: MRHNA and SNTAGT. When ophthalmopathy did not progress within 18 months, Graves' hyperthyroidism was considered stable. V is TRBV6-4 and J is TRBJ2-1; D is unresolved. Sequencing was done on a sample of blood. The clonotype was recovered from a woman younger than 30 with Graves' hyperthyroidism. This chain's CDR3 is CASSYLVVRRDEQFF. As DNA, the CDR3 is TGTGCCAGCAGTTACTTAGTCGTTCGTCGGGATGAGCAGTTCTTC.